This T cell receptor (beta chain) was retrieved from a study of CD4 T cells in relation to SARS-CoV-2 and coronaviruses. Study outcomes and limitations: Around 60% of donors had memory CD4+ clonotypes crossrecognizing SARS-CoV-2 and common cold coronavirus spike. Crossreactivity was assessed only for spike protein, not other viral proteins.

Unexposed donor CD4+ T cells date from about 2011-2018, before the COVID-19 pandemic. The cells were cultured for 10 days before CD4+ T cells were isolated. Half the medium was replaced with IL-2 medium on days 3 and 7. This clone is a singleton in its sample. Its cognate antigen is unknown. Assay: immunoSEQ multiplex PCR; the TCRdb copy retains only in-frame clones and omits some. The profile covers tens of thousands of clones, with roughly 80% appearing a single time and approximately 16% taken by the ten largest. Sequenced input: CD4+ T cells from PBMCs, cultured in vitro. This sequence was found in a human donor in good health.

The CDR3 DNA follows: TGTGCCAGCAGTTACGAGGGGCTTCAAGAGACCCAGTACTTC. It yields the protein CASSYEGLQETQYF. V usage is TRBV6-5 and J usage is TRBJ2-5; D possibly uses TRBD1 or TRBD2 (5 bases each). The CDR3 has 14 residues. Per germline, CDR1 MNHEY and CDR2 SVGAGI. V was shortened by 2 bases and J by 2 bases, with 9 bases between the two germline ends.